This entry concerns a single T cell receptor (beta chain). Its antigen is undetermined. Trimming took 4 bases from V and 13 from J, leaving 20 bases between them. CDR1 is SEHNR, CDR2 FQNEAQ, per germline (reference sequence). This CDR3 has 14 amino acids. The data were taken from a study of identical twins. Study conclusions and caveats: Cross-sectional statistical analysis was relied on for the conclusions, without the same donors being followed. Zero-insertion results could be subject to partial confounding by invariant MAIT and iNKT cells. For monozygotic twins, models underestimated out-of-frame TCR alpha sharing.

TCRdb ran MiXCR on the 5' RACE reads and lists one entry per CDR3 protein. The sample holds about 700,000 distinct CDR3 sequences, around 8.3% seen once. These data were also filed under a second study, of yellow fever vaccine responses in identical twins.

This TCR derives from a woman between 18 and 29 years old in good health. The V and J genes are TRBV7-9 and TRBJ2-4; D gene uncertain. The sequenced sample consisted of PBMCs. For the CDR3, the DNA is TGTGCCAGCAGCTCCCCGGGTGGCGCCGCCATCCAGTACTTC. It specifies CASSSPGGAAIQYF.